Following are 21 T cell receptor beta chains from one sample sequenced in a study of cytomegalovirus exposure and HLA in healthy donors. Some clones are missing from TCRdb's copy, which holds only in-frame ones; the method was immunoSEQ multiplex PCR. The sample carries hundreds of thousands of clones, about 90% recorded once. Sequencing was done on a sample of PBMCs. All receptors come from a young man in good health and CMV-seropositive.

This chain links TRBV7-8 with TRBJ1-3; D perhaps matches TRBD1 (5 bases). The CDR3 totals 14 residues. The V end was cut by 3 bases, the J end by 2 bases, with 8 bases between. CDR1 and CDR2 (germline): SGHVS, FQNEAQ. CDR3 bases: TGTGCCAGCAGCTTCAGGACAACTGGAAACACCATATATTTT. It yields the protein CASSFRTTGNTIYF.

The CDR3 region has the DNA TGTGCCAGCAGTGAGTGGGCCAACAATCAGCCCCAGCATTTT. This codes for CASSEWANNQPQHF. The chain employs TRBV6-1 and TRBJ1-5, with no clear D. In germline, CDR1 is MNHNS, CDR2 SASEGT. The CDR3 is 14 residues long. The germline V and J ends were trimmed by 3 bases and 3 bases, with 9 bases remaining between them.

This chain connects TRBV7-3 to TRBJ2-1; the match to TRBD1 covers 8 bases. The germline gives CDR1 SGHTA, CDR2 FQGTGA. Losses at the gene ends were 5 bases for V and 5 bases for J; bases not matched to a gene: 11. CDR3 size: 16 residues. This CDR3 reads CASSSSRNRGDNEQFF. The CDR3 nucleotides are TGTGCCAGCAGCAGTTCCCGGAACAGGGGGGACAATGAGCAGTTCTTC. Full variable domain (missing parts from reference TRBV7-3 and TRBJ2-1): GAGVSQTPSNKVTEKGKYVELRCDPISGHTALYWYRQSLGQGPEFLIYFQGTGAADDSGLPNDRFFAVRPEGSVSTLKIQRTERGDSAVYLCASSSSRNRGDNEQFFGPGTRLTVL.

The V call is TRBV5-1, the J call TRBJ1-2; 10 positions agree with TRBD1. Germline lookup yields CDR1 SGHRS and CDR2 YFSETQ. The ends lost 4 bases at V and 8 bases at J; junction bases unmatched: 11. This CDR3 comprises 15 residues. CDR3 sequence (DNA): TGCGCCAGCAGCCCGCCGACAGGGGGCGCGGAGGGCTACACCTTC. Translating gives CASSPPTGGAEGYTF.

V gene TRBV2 combines with J gene TRBJ1-2; a weak D match, TRBD1 (6 bases). The germline CDR1 and CDR2 sequences are SNHLY and FYNNEI. The CDR3 runs to 13 residues. V lost 8 bases to trimming and J lost 3 bases, with 13 bases between them. Here the CDR3 DNA reads TGTGCCAGCGGCGGGACAAACTACTATGGCTACACCTTC. Translating gives CASGGTNYYGYTF.

The CDR3 coding sequence is TGTGCCAGCAGTTACAGTTTGAGGGGGCCTACCTACGAGCAGTACTTC. Encoded protein: CASSYSLRGPTYEQYF. V usage is TRBV6-6 and J usage is TRBJ2-7; TRBD1 matches at 7 bases. Germline V gene sequence: CDR1 MNHNY, CDR2 SVGAGI (reference sequence). The CDR3 loop spans 16 amino acids. With 2 bases clipped from V and 2 bases from J, the junction kept 9 bases outside the gene matches.

This chain connects TRBV6-1 to TRBJ1-4; TRBD1 matches at 8 bases. CDR3 length: 14 residues. The V segment lost 4 bases and the J segment 6 bases; nucleotides outside the gene matches: 4. Germline V gives CDR1 MNHNS, CDR2 SASEGT. The CDR3 bases are TGTGCCAGCAGTGGGACAGGGATTGATGAAAAACTGTTTTTT. This encodes CASSGTGIDEKLFF.

This clone showed up just a few times. J is TRBJ2-7 and V is TRBV4-3; 8 nucleotides line up with TRBD2. CDR1 and CDR2 from the germline V gene are LGHNA and YSLEER. V shed 3 bases and J 3 bases; nucleotides not matched to a gene: 7. The CDR3 consists of 15 residues. The CDR3: CASSQFLTSGYEQYF. The CDR3 DNA sequence: TGCGCCAGCAGCCAGTTCTTAACTAGCGGCTACGAGCAGTACTTC.

CDR3 DNA: TGTGCCAGCAGAAAGACTAACTCGCTTACCTACGAGCAGTACTTC. Translation gives CASRKTNSLTYEQYF. The chain is built from TRBV27 and TRBJ2-7; maybe TRBD2 (5 bases). CDR1 and CDR2 (germline): MNHEY, SMNVEV (reference sequence). This CDR3 spans 15 amino acids. V lost 6 bases to trimming and J lost 2 bases, with 17 bases between them.

This chain uses TRBV11-2 with TRBJ2-1; either TRBD1 or TRBD2 may fit D (5 bases each). Germline V gene data show CDR1 as SGHAT and CDR2 as FQNNGV. The CDR3 has 14 residues. V lost 2 bases to trimming and J lost 8 bases, with 13 bases between them. The CDR3: CASSLNQRDDEQFF. The CDR3 coding sequence is TGTGCCAGCAGCTTAAATCAACGGGACGATGAGCAGTTCTTC.

As for this clone: Within the sample, other DNA sequences also encode this same CDR3. The CDR3 spells CASSEGDTEAFF. The CDR3, as DNA: TGTGCCAGCTCCGAGGGAGACACTGAAGCTTTCTTT. The chain couples TRBV28 to TRBJ1-1; D remains ambiguous. The CDR3 has 12 residues. The V gene's germline CDR1 is MDHEN and CDR2 SYDVKM. V was clipped by 8 bases and J by 3 bases, with 10 bases between them.

The V gene is TRBV7-9, the J gene TRBJ1-5, with 8 bases matching TRBD1. This CDR3 has 15 amino acids. Germline CDR1 and CDR2: SEHNR and FQNEAQ (reference sequence). J was trimmed by 6 bases and V by 5 bases; bases with no gene match: 9. CDR3 nucleotide sequence: TGTGCCAGCAGCGGCCCGGGACAGGACGGTCAGCCCCAGCATTTT. Translated, it gives CASSGPGQDGQPQHF.

The rearrangement links TRBV18 to TRBJ2-5; possible D gene TRBD2, 6 bases. V was shortened by 3 bases and J by 3 bases, with 8 bases between the two germline ends. This CDR3 spans 13 amino acids. Germline-derived CDR1 and CDR2 are KGHSH and LQKENI. CDR3 coding DNA: TGTGCCAGCTCACCCAGGAGGGAAGAGACCCAGTACTTC. This codes for CASSPRREETQYF.

V gene TRBV30 combines with J gene TRBJ1-1, with a tentative D call TRBD1 (6 bases). Germline V gene data show CDR1 as GTSNPN and CDR2 as SVGIG (reference sequence). Trimming left V 2 bases short and J 1 base short, with 8 bases between. The CDR3 has 13 amino acids. The CDR3 reads CAWSRGANTEAFF. DNA of the CDR3: TGTGCCTGGAGTAGGGGGGCGAACACTGAAGCTTTCTTT.

The chain has TRBV11-2 and TRBJ2-1; 9 bases match TRBD1. The CDR3 covers 14 residues. J lost 7 bases, V lost 8 bases, and 9 bases had no gene match. Looked up from germline, CDR1 is SGHAT and CDR2 is FQNNGV. Written as DNA, the CDR3 is TGTGCCAGCGGACAGGGGCAGACGGGGAATGAGCAGTTCTTC. It specifies CASGQGQTGNEQFF. The full variable domain, its missing parts supplied by reference TRBV11-2 and TRBJ2-1, is EAGVAQSPRYKIIEKRQSVAFWCNPISGHATLYWYQQILGQGPKLLIQFQNNGVVDDSQLPKDRFSAERLKGVDSTLKIQPAKLEDSAVYLCASGQGQTGNEQFFGPGTRLTVL.

The rearrangement links TRBV29-1 to TRBJ2-7; 7 bases map to TRBD2. There are 15 residues in the CDR3. The junction had 10 bases not matched to a gene; V was cut back by 5 bases and J by 0 bases. The germline V gene encodes CDR1 SQVTM and CDR2 ANQGSEA. The CDR3 sequence is CSVMDPGGSSYEQYF. The CDR3 DNA follows: TGCAGCGTTATGGACCCGGGGGGAAGCTCCTACGAGCAGTACTTC.

The chain is built from TRBV7-2 and TRBJ2-7, with a tentative D call TRBD1 (6 bases). From germline, CDR1 is SGHTA and CDR2 FQGNSA. V was cut by 0 bases and J by 1 base, with 13 bases left in between. CDR3 size: 16 residues. CDR3 amino acids: CASSLAPRGSSYEQYF. The CDR3, as DNA: TGTGCCAGCAGCTTAGCCCCTAGGGGGTCGTCCTACGAGCAGTACTTC.

V usage is TRBV30 and J usage is TRBJ2-2, with D maybe TRBD2 (7 bases). In germline, CDR1 is GTSNPN, CDR2 SVGIG (reference sequence). The V end was cut by 6 bases, the J end by 4 bases, with 21 bases between. CDR3 length equals 16 residues. CDR3: CACDAQGRGGTGELFF. The CDR3 nucleotides read TGTGCCTGCGACGCACAGGGAAGGGGGGGCACCGGGGAGCTGTTTTTT.

The chain is built from TRBV30 and TRBJ1-4, with a tentative D call TRBD1 (6 bases). The V end was cut by 6 bases, the J end by 7 bases, with 9 bases between. CDR3 length equals 11 residues. Germline V CDR1 and CDR2: GTSNPN, SVGIG (reference sequence). This CDR3 reads CACLRGEKLFF. The CDR3 DNA follows: TGTGCCTGCCTCAGGGGTGAAAAACTGTTTTTT. Using reference TRBV30 and TRBJ1-4 for the parts outside the CDR3, the full variable domain is SQTIHQWPATLVQPVGSPLSLECTVEGTSNPNLYWYRQAAGRGLQLLFYSVGIGQISSEVPQNLSASRPQDRQFILSSKKLLLSDSGFYLCACLRGEKLFFGSGTQLSVL.

The J gene is TRBJ2-1, the V gene TRBV5-1, with 13 positions matching TRBD2. This CDR3 has 16 residues. The germline V gene has CDR1 SGHRS and CDR2 YFSETQ. With V trimmed by 4 bases and J by 7 bases, 8 bases remained unmatched. The CDR3 loop reads CASSQRTSGRTNEQFF. The CDR3 DNA is TGCGCCAGCAGCCAAAGGACTAGCGGGAGAACGAATGAGCAGTTCTTC. The complete variable domain, with remaining parts taken from reference TRBV5-1 and TRBJ2-1, reads KAGVTQTPRYLIKTRGQQVTLSCSPISGHRSVSWYQQTPGQGLQFLFEYFSETQRNKGNFPGRFSGRQFSNSRSEMNVSTLELGDSALYLCASSQRTSGRTNEQFFGPGTRLTVL.

The rearrangement uses TRBV2 and TRBJ1-5, with 8 bases aligning to TRBD1. Germline V gene sequence: CDR1 SNHLY, CDR2 FYNNEI. J lost 0 bases, V lost 8 bases, and 6 bases had no gene match. The CDR3 totals 15 residues. The CDR3 DNA sequence: TGTGCCAGCGGTAGTGACAGGGGTAGCAATCAGCCCCAGCATTTT. It specifies CASGSDRGSNQPQHF.